This TCR beta chain was recorded in a study of technical replicates of blood from a few donors. Data came from immunoSEQ multiplex PCR; TCRdb stores just in-frame clones and leaves some out. The sample comprises 53,000 or so clones, 70% to 90% of which are singletons, and roughly 5.8% rests with the top ten. This receptor was taken from a human donor in good health. Some clones in this sample may be carry-over from other donors' samples. The sample comprised PBMCs.

The CDR3 spells CAWSVQNTIYF. The CDR3 DNA reads as TGTGCCTGGAGTGTACAGAACACCATATATTTT. This chain uses TRBV30 with TRBJ1-3; D is unresolved. Germline lookup yields CDR1 GTSNPN and CDR2 SVGIG (reference sequence). This CDR3 has 11 residues. Trimming pared 0 bases from V and 7 bases from J, leaving 4 bases between. Full variable domain (missing parts from reference TRBV30 and TRBJ1-3): SQTIHQWPATLVQPVGSPLSLECTVEGTSNPNLYWYRQAAGRGLQLLFYSVGIGQISSEVPQNLSASRPQDRQFILSSKKLLLSDSGFYLCAWSVQNTIYFGEGSWLTVV.